This TCR beta chain stems from a study of tumor and adjacent non-tumor tissue in lung cancer. TCRbeta libraries were built with three rounds of nested PCR, modified from ARM-PCR. MiXCR was run by TCRdb on the multiplex PCR reads, yielding one entry per CDR3 protein. The table has tens of thousands of distinct CDR3 sequences, roughly 80% seen once. RNA was extracted from bulk tissue without any cell sorting. V shed 6 bases and J shed 14 bases, with 28 bases lying between them. There are 16 residues in the CDR3. Germline CDR1 MNHEY, CDR2 SVGAGI. Material: lung tumor tissue. The gene calls are TRBV6-5 and TRBJ2-2, with D possibly called TRBD1 or TRBD2 (5 bases each). The receptor was isolated from a woman aged 45-65 years with non-small cell lung cancer. The CDR3 coding sequence is TGTGCCAGCAGCCTCCGACAGTTCGCGAACACCGGGGTCCTGTTTTTT. This translates into CASSLRQFANTGVLFF.